This T cell receptor beta chain comes out of a study of shared clonotypes between healthy human individuals. TCRdb's copy holds only in-frame clones and misses some; the assay was immunoSEQ multiplex PCR. The sample lists around 2,000,000 clones, around 96% occurring once. Germline CDR1 reads MNHEY; CDR2 reads SMNVEV (reference sequence). The CDR3 is 13 amino acids. V lost 2 bases and J lost 3, with 5 bases in between. CD45RO-negative CD8 cells positively selected for CCR7 made up the naive population, which excluded terminally differentiated effector memory CD45RA+ cells. The V gene is TRBV27, the J gene TRBJ2-1; D not certain. The sequence was obtained from a man younger than 30 in good health. The sample taken for sequencing was naive CD8+ T cells sorted from blood. The CDR3 here is CASSLTRYNEQFF. The CDR3, as DNA: TGTGCCAGCAGTTTAACACGCTACAATGAGCAGTTCTTC.